The 25 T cell receptor beta chains reported below all come from one sample, sequenced in a study of response to subunit inactivated influenza vaccine. TCRdb ran MiXCR on the RT-PCR reads and lists one entry per CDR3 protein. The sample includes fewer than 800,000 distinct CDR3 sequences, approximately 14% of them seen just once. The specimen comprised PBMCs from blood, sampled 11 to 12 days after vaccination. These receptors were collected from a man in his forties or fifties who received an inactivated influenza vaccine.

The chain uses TRBV5-1 and TRBJ2-3; 9 nucleotides match TRBD1. CDR3 length equals 17 residues. V shed 0 bases, J shed 3 bases, and the junction held 8 bases outside the gene matches. Germline V gene lookup returns CDR1 SGHRS and CDR2 YFSETQ. CDR3 in DNA: TGCGCCAGCAGCTTGGTACAGGGGGCGCGGGGGACAGATACGCAGTATTTT. It specifies CASSLVQGARGTDTQYF.

V gene TRBV7-9 combines with J gene TRBJ1-6, with 7 bases identical to TRBD1. The CDR3 length is 14 residues. CDR1 and CDR2 (germline): SEHNR, FQNEAQ (reference sequence). Trimming removed 7 bases from V and 7 bases from J; junction bases left unmatched: 7. The CDR3 DNA sequence: TGTGCCAGCAATGCCGGGACAGAGAATTCACCCCTCCACTTT. As protein: CASNAGTENSPLHF.

This clonotype showed up just a few times. The CDR3 sequence is CASSLNPTDTEAFF. The DNA for the CDR3 is TGTGCCAGCAGCTTAAACCCGACAGACACTGAAGCTTTCTTT. The genes are TRBV7-3 and TRBJ1-1, with D possibly TRBD1 on 5 matching bases. The V end was cut by 1 base, the J end by 3 bases, with 9 bases between. The CDR3 length is 14 residues. Germline CDR1 is SGHTA and CDR2 is FQGTGA.

This clonotype was found a few times. This chain's CDR3 is CAAAGGSTGELFF. The CDR3 DNA sequence: TGTGCTGCGGCGGGAGGCTCCACCGGGGAGCTGTTTTTT. The rearrangement links TRBV7-2 to TRBJ2-2; 8 bases map to TRBD2. In germline, CDR1 is SGHTA, CDR2 FQGNSA. CDR3 length: 13 amino acids.

The chain employs TRBV20-1 and TRBJ2-1; 10 bases are a match to TRBD1. Germline V gene lookup returns CDR1 DFQATT and CDR2 SNEGSKA (reference sequence). V was clipped by 3 bases and J by 5 bases; unmatched bases: 4. CDR3 size: 14 residues. Here the CDR3 reads CSARRGTGDNEQFF. CDR3 nucleotide sequence: TGCAGTGCTAGGCGGGGGACAGGGGACAATGAGCAGTTCTTC.

The chain combines TRBV20-1 with TRBJ2-3, with TRBD1 matching 7 bases. J lost 0 bases, V lost 2 bases, and 5 bases had no gene match. The germline CDR1 and CDR2 sequences are DFQATT and SNEGSKA (reference sequence). This CDR3 spans 15 amino acids. The CDR3 is CSARSSTGSTDTQYF. Written as DNA, the CDR3 is TGCAGTGCTAGATCTTCGACAGGGAGCACAGATACGCAGTATTTT.

The J gene is TRBJ1-2, the V gene TRBV30, with D uncertain. Germline V CDR1 and CDR2: GTSNPN, SVGIG (reference sequence). Between the trimmed V and J ends, which lost 2 bases and 8 bases, there was a span of 12 bases. The CDR3 covers 12 residues. CDR3 residues: CAWSPVAGGYTF. CDR3 coding DNA: TGTGCCTGGAGTCCGGTCGCGGGCGGCTACACCTTC.

The V call is TRBV7-2, the J call TRBJ2-7, with 10 bases matching TRBD1. Germline V gene data show CDR1 as SGHTA and CDR2 as FQGNSA. V shed 5 bases and J 7 bases; nucleotides not matched to a gene: 11. The CDR3 loop spans 15 amino acids. CDR3 nucleotide sequence: TGTGCCAGCAGCGCGACTTCCGGGACAGGGGAAGAGCAGTACTTC. Its translation is CASSATSGTGEEQYF.

This clonotype came up a few times. The rearrangement uses TRBV9 and TRBJ1-2; D remains unclear. This CDR3 has 15 residues. Per the germline V gene, CDR1 is SGDLS and CDR2 is YYNGEE. V was trimmed by 4 bases and J by 3 bases, leaving 16 bases between them. CDR3 DNA: TGTGCCAGCAGCACGACCCCGGGAGTGTACTATGGCTACACCTTC. It is translated as CASSTTPGVYYGYTF.

This clonotype was seen only a few times. The V and J genes are TRBV18 and TRBJ2-2, with D hard to call. Germline V CDR1 and CDR2: KGHSH, LQKENI. Between the trimmed V and J ends, which lost 0 bases and 5 bases, there was a span of 13 bases. This CDR3 spans 16 amino acids. The CDR3 region has the DNA TGTGCCAGCTCACCACCTTTGGCAGGAAAGACCGGGGAGCTGTTTTTT. Protein: CASSPPLAGKTGELFF.

This clonotype was observed at least ten times. This chain uses TRBV20-1 with TRBJ2-3, with 8 nucleotides matching TRBD2. This CDR3 has 16 residues. Per germline, CDR1 DFQATT and CDR2 SNEGSKA (reference sequence). CDR3 sequence: CSPTGLAGGSTDTQYF. DNA for the CDR3: TGCAGCCCTACAGGGCTAGCGGGTGGGAGCACAGATACGCAGTATTTT.

This clonotype was detected many times. The chain links TRBV5-5 to TRBJ1-6; D unclear. Trimming stripped 4 bases from V and 12 bases from J, with 11 bases between. This CDR3 region has 12 residues. Germline V CDR1 and CDR2: SGHKS, YYEKEE (reference sequence). CDR3 amino acids: CASSPERGPLHF. In DNA form, the CDR3 reads TGTGCCAGCAGCCCAGAAAGAGGACCCCTCCACTTT. Using reference TRBV5-5 and TRBJ1-6 for the parts outside the CDR3, the full variable domain is DAGVTQSPTHLIKTRGQQVTLRCSPISGHKSVSWYQQVLGQGPQFIFQYYEKEERGRGNFPDRFSARQFPNYSSELNVNALLLGDSALYLCASSPERGPLHFGNGTRLTVT.

The sample holds a few counts of this clonotype. The chain couples TRBV28 to TRBJ1-2, with no clear D. V lost 10 bases, J lost 5 bases, and 17 bases lay in between. The CDR3 sequence is 13 residues long. CDR1 is MDHEN, CDR2 SYDVKM, per germline. CDR3 sequence (DNA): TGTGCCATCTCGCTGGGGATTGGGTATGGCTACACCTTC. Translation gives CAISLGIGYGYTF.

The chain uses TRBV19 and TRBJ2-1; 7 bases fit TRBD2. From germline, CDR1 is LNHDA and CDR2 SQIVND (reference sequence). The V and J ends lost 6 bases and 5 bases, in that order; junction bases with no gene match: 13. The CDR3 spans 16 residues. CDR3: CASRERRGSYHNEQFF. CDR3 DNA: TGTGCCAGTAGAGAAAGGCGCGGGAGCTACCACAATGAGCAGTTCTTC.

This clonotype was observed a few times. J is TRBJ2-3 and V is TRBV11-2; perhaps TRBD2 as D (5 bases). Germline V CDR1 and CDR2: SGHAT, FQNNGV. The V end lost 6 bases, the J end lost 8 bases, and 18 bases lay between the germline ends. The CDR3 is 14 residues long. CDR3 sequence reads: CASSSTGFFSTQYF. For the CDR3, the DNA is TGTGCCAGCAGTTCGACGGGGTTTTTCTCTACGCAGTATTTT.

This clonotype was recorded once. The V call is TRBV28, the J call TRBJ1-2; 10 bases are shared with TRBD1. The CDR3 sequence is 15 residues long. The V gene's germline CDR1 is MDHEN and CDR2 SYDVKM. Trimming cost V 4 bases and J 5 bases; bases outside gene matches: 7. CDR3 in amino acids: CASSSPGQGRYGYTF. The CDR3 DNA reads as TGTGCCAGCAGTTCCCCGGGACAGGGGAGGTATGGCTACACCTTC.

A single count supports this clonotype. This sequence joins TRBV21-1 and TRBJ1-6. TRBV21-1 is a pseudogene. There are 17 residues in the CDR3. CDR3 nucleotide sequence: TGTGCCAGCAGCAAATCGTGGGCAGAGCGCTATGATTCACCCCTCCACTTT. Its protein is CASSKSWAERYDSPLHF.

This clonotype was counted between two and nine times. V is TRBV4-2 and J is TRBJ2-7; D is unclear. Germline CDR1 LGHNA, CDR2 YNFKEQ. This CDR3 has 15 residues. Trimming pared 1 base from V and 0 bases from J, leaving 10 bases between. The CDR3 region is CASSQGGRHSYEQYF. CDR3 sequence (DNA): TGTGCCAGCAGCCAAGGGGGTCGACACTCCTACGAGCAGTACTTC.

The chain has TRBV3-1 and TRBJ2-5, with TRBD2 matching 11 bases. The length of the CDR3 is 16 residues. The germline V gene has CDR1 LGHDT and CDR2 YNNKEL (reference sequence). Trimming took 2 bases from V and 3 from J; bases not matched to a gene: 5. The CDR3 is CASSQRLAGTKETQYF. The CDR3 DNA reads TGTGCCAGCAGCCAACGACTAGCGGGAACTAAAGAGACCCAGTACTTC.

This clonotype occurred many times. The chain recombines TRBV5-1 with TRBJ1-1; 7 bases fit TRBD1. The ends lost 4 bases at V and 3 bases at J; junction bases unmatched: 3. The germline V gene encodes CDR1 SGHRS and CDR2 YFSETQ. The CDR3 is made up of 13 amino acids. CDR3 region: CASSRDRDTEAFF. CDR3 nucleotides: TGCGCCAGCAGCAGGGACAGAGACACTGAAGCTTTCTTT.

There are a few counts of this clonotype. The gene calls are TRBV29-1 and TRBJ2-3; the match to TRBD2 covers 12 bases. CDR1 and CDR2 (germline): SQVTM, ANQGSEA. This CDR3 is built from 15 residues. The V gene end was trimmed by 4 bases and the J gene end by 2 bases; junction bases not matched to a gene: 4. As DNA, the CDR3 is TGCAGCGTTGGGACTAGCGGGGCCGACACAGATACGCAGTATTTT. It codes for CSVGTSGADTDTQYF.

The rearrangement links TRBV28 to TRBJ1-1; the D gene is possibly TRBD1 (6 bases). V lost 2 bases and J 6 bases, leaving 22 bases between the germline ends. Germline CDR1 reads MDHEN; CDR2 reads SYDVKM. The CDR3 is made up of 17 amino acids. CDR3 nucleotide sequence: TGTGCCAGCAGTTTAGTGAGGGGGGGCCCTCCTATTCCTGAAGCTTTCTTT. It specifies CASSLVRGGPPIPEAFF.

The table lists this clonotype with a few counts. The V and J genes are TRBV27 and TRBJ2-3, with TRBD2 matching over 10 bases. Trimming at V came to 3 bases and at J to 0 bases, leaving 15 bases not matched to a gene. CDR1 is MNHEY, CDR2 SMNVEV, per germline (reference sequence). This CDR3 is built from 20 residues. The CDR3 here is CASSFRKPGLAMTSTDTQYF. The CDR3 DNA reads TGTGCCAGCAGTTTCCGCAAACCGGGACTAGCGATGACTAGCACAGATACGCAGTATTTT.

The chain uses TRBV6-1 and TRBJ2-1; 7 bases align to TRBD1. The germline V gene has CDR1 MNHNS and CDR2 SASEGT. The CDR3 spans 15 residues. V trimming: 6 bases; J trimming: 7 bases; junction bases outside the gene matches: 12. For the CDR3, the DNA is TGTGCCAGCAGAAACAGGGGTCCTTCGAGGAATGAGCAGTTCTTC. This codes for CASRNRGPSRNEQFF.

This clonotype was observed a few times. This chain joins TRBV6-1 and TRBJ1-5, with unresolved D. The germline V and J ends were trimmed by 0 bases and 4 bases, with 16 bases remaining between them. In germline, CDR1 is MNHNS, CDR2 SASEGT. The CDR3 has 17 residues. The CDR3, as DNA: TGTGCCAGCAGTGAAGCGTTTGGGCTTACCGCTAATCAGCCCCAGCATTTT. It yields the protein CASSEAFGLTANQPQHF.